This TCR beta chain was obtained from a study of post-analysis software for immune sequencing data. About the research overall: Relapsing-remitting, secondary progressive and progressive-relapsing courses of multiple sclerosis were included.

Unique molecular identifiers had been added to the TCR beta cDNA libraries. TCRdb used MiXCR to reprocess the PCR reads, holding one entry per CDR3 protein. The sample has 750,000 to 950,000 distinct CDR3 sequences, about 50% seen once; the top ten hold 4.6%. With respect to this clonotype: The antigen remains unidentified.

General observations from the study: Compared with controls, patients showed significantly lower normalized Chao1 diversity. Strong co-clustering by F measure was seen for same-batch samples.

The TCR sequence derives from a girl between 5 and 17 years old with multiple sclerosis. The sequenced material came from blood.

Here the CDR3 reads CASSASDRNTGELFF. For the CDR3, the DNA is TGTGCCAGCAGCGCCTCGGACAGAAACACCGGGGAGCTGTTTTTT. This sequence joins TRBV9 and TRBJ2-2; a weak D match, TRBD1 (6 bases). CDR3 length: 15 amino acids. The ends were cut back, 3 bases at V and 2 bases at J, with 11 bases in the middle. The germline gives CDR1 SGDLS, CDR2 YYNGEE.